Below, 2 T cell receptor beta chains from the same sample are listed, as sequenced in a study of beta chain features in type 1 diabetes. The authors reverse transcribed all of the isolated RNA, so sequencing captured expressed TCRB transcripts. TCRdb's copy holds only in-frame clones and misses some; the assay was immunoSEQ multiplex PCR. The repertoire holds hundreds of thousands of clones, with 30% as singletons. Sequences were obtained from naive CD4+ T cells from blood. The receptors stem from a man aged 18 to 35 in good health.

This clone was seen only a few times. The chain recombines TRBV29-1 with TRBJ2-3, with 7 nucleotides matching TRBD2. Trimming at V came to 7 bases and at J to 7 bases, leaving 8 bases not matched to a gene. Germline loops: CDR1 SQVTM, CDR2 ANQGSEA. This CDR3 spans 12 amino acids. In DNA form, the CDR3 reads TGCAGCGCCCGGGGGGTCGAGAATACGCAGTATTTT. It is translated as CSARGVENTQYF.

A word on this clone: The sample contains more than one DNA sequence encoding this CDR3. The CDR3 DNA reads TGCGCCAGCAGCTTGGTGGCAGAGTCCTACAATGAGCAGTTCTTC. Protein sequence: CASSLVAESYNEQFF. The chain links TRBV5-1 to TRBJ2-1; D is unclear. Deletions cut 0 bases from V and 1 base from J, with 8 bases between. The length of the CDR3 is 15 residues. The V gene's germline CDR1 is SGHRS and CDR2 YFSETQ.